Sequencing of this T cell receptor delta chain was carried out in a study of gamma-delta T cells after stem cell transplantation. The V and J ends lost 2 bases and 1 base, in that order; junction bases with no gene match: 22. In germline, CDR1 is TVYSNPD, CDR2 GDNSRS (reference sequence). The CDR3 covers 21 residues. This clone has only a few counts. The TCRdb record carries a much larger clone's protein, which differs from this DNA's translation at residue 14; a read error is the likely cause, and the protein listed here is the DNA translation. TCRdb reanalysed the RT-PCR reads with CATT. The data show over a thousand delta-chain clones, about a sixth seen once.

This clonotype was sampled from a human donor. It is not recorded whose cells these are; they may come from a transplant donor. The sequencing input was gamma-delta T cells. V is TRDV3 and J is TRDJ1, with 13 bases that match TRDD3. The CDR3 region has the DNA TGTGCCTTTCCTCCTACACAGTACTGGGGGATACGCTCCGCCTTCACCGATAAACTCATCTTT. This sequence encodes CAFPPTQYWGIRSAFTDKLIF.